These 19 T cell receptor beta chains were sequenced from one sample in a study of CD8 T cells in Susac syndrome. Reverse transcription used roughly 0.45 to 1 ug RNA and random hexamers. One entry per CDR3 protein results from TCRdb running MiXCR on the immunoSEQ multiplex PCR reads. The table includes under 55,000 distinct CDR3 sequences, 93% detected once. The sequencing sample was made of CD8+ T cells from PBMCs. These receptors all stem from a human donor with multiple sclerosis.

The V call is TRBV30, the J call TRBJ2-1; 12 nucleotides agree with TRBD2. The J segment lost 6 bases and the V segment lost 2 bases, leaving 5 bases of the junction unmatched. Germline V CDR1 and CDR2: GTSNPN, SVGIG (reference sequence). The CDR3 is 15 residues long. The CDR3 coding sequence is TGTGCCTGGAGTCGATCTAGCGGGGGGGCCAATGAGCAGTTCTTC. It encodes CAWSRSSGGANEQFF.

The genes are TRBV6-6 and TRBJ2-5, with TRBD2 identical over 11 bases. The CDR3 loop spans 15 amino acids. Germline assignment: CDR1 MNHNY and CDR2 SVGAGI (reference sequence). The V segment lost 6 bases and the J segment 1 base; nucleotides outside the gene matches: 4. CDR3 sequence: CASSSLAGGQETQYF. As DNA, the CDR3 is TGTGCCAGCAGCTCTCTAGCGGGGGGCCAAGAGACCCAGTACTTC.

The J gene is TRBJ2-3, the V gene TRBV9; 8 positions match TRBD2. V lost 4 bases to trimming and J lost 0 bases; unmatched junction nucleotides: 4. The CDR3 totals 15 residues. The germline gives CDR1 SGDLS, CDR2 YYNGEE. The CDR3 region is CASSLSGASTDTQYF. The CDR3 DNA follows: TGTGCCAGCAGCCTTAGCGGGGCAAGCACAGATACGCAGTATTTT.

V usage is TRBV5-5 and J usage is TRBJ2-7; D is unclear. This CDR3 spans 11 amino acids. The germline V and J ends were trimmed by 4 bases and 5 bases, with 7 bases remaining between them. Germline values: CDR1 SGHKS, CDR2 YYEKEE (reference sequence). In nucleotides, the CDR3 is TGTGCCAGCAGCATAACGAACGAGCAGTACTTC. This translates into CASSITNEQYF.

This chain joins TRBV4-3 and TRBJ2-5; TRBD1 aligns across 8 bases. CDR1 and CDR2 from the germline V gene are LGHNA and YSLEER. V lost 4 bases to trimming and J lost 4 bases; unmatched junction nucleotides: 2. This CDR3 has 13 amino acids. CDR3 sequence reads: CASSPTGGETQYF. As DNA, the CDR3 is TGCGCCAGCAGCCCCACAGGGGGAGAGACCCAGTACTTC.

The chain joins TRBV12-3 or TRBV12-4 to TRBJ1-1; D not certain. Trimming removed 3 bases from V and 3 bases from J, with 8 bases in between. The CDR3 contains 13 residues. The CDR3 region has the DNA TGTGCCAGCAGTTTGGACGCATACACTGAAGCTTTCTTT. Translated: CASSLDAYTEAFF.

This clonotype was detected once. This rearrangement joins TRBV25-1 to TRBJ1-4; a weak D match, TRBD1 (6 bases). CDR3 size: 16 residues. V was trimmed by 2 bases and J by 5 bases, leaving 15 bases between them. Per the germline V gene, CDR1 is MGHDK and CDR2 is SYGVNS. The CDR3 sequence: CASSEPRQEGNEKLFF. CDR3 nucleotides: TGTGCCAGCAGTGAACCCAGACAGGAGGGGAATGAAAAACTGTTTTTT.

This clonotype occurred once. The V and J genes are TRBV4-1 and TRBJ2-3; no definite D call. The germline CDR1 and CDR2 sequences are MGHRA and YSYEKL. The CDR3 has 15 residues. V shed 1 base and J shed 0 bases, with 8 bases lying between them. CDR3 amino acids: CASSQAGRSTDTQYF. DNA of the CDR3: TGCGCCAGCAGCCAAGCAGGCAGGAGCACAGATACGCAGTATTTT.

The V gene is TRBV3-1, the J gene TRBJ2-1, with TRBD1 identical over 7 bases. V trimming: 0 bases; J trimming: 3 bases; junction bases outside the gene matches: 8. CDR3 length: 17 amino acids. Germline-derived CDR1 and CDR2 are LGHDT and YNNKEL (reference sequence). CDR3 region: CASSQDQWTGFYNEQFF. CDR3 nucleotide sequence: TGTGCCAGCAGCCAAGATCAGTGGACAGGATTCTACAATGAGCAGTTCTTC.

This chain uses TRBV10-3 with TRBJ1-6; 9 bases align to TRBD1. V shed 0 bases, J shed 10 bases, and the junction held 4 bases outside the gene matches. Germline V CDR1 and CDR2: ENHRY, SYGVKD. CDR3 length equals 15 residues. The CDR3 is CAISESGTGQSPLHF. In DNA form, the CDR3 reads TGTGCCATCAGTGAGTCTGGGACAGGGCAATCACCCCTCCACTTT.

The chain carries TRBV19 and TRBJ1-5, with D hard to call. Germline V gene sequence: CDR1 LNHDA, CDR2 SQIVND (reference sequence). There are 17 residues in the CDR3. The V gene lost 3 bases and the J gene lost 1 base, with 16 bases spanning the gap. In nucleotides, the CDR3 is TGTGCCAGTAGTATCATTCGGGGTGTGTTGAGCAATCAGCCCCAGCATTTT. It codes for CASSIIRGVLSNQPQHF. The whole variable domain, remainder taken from reference TRBV19 and TRBJ1-5, is DGGITQSPKYLFRKEGQNVTLSCEQNLNHDAMYWYRQDPGQGLRLIYYSQIVNDFQKGDIAEGYSVSREKKESFPLTVTSAQKNPTAFYLCASSIIRGVLSNQPQHFGDGTRLSIL.

This rearrangement joins TRBV29-1 to TRBJ2-7; TRBD1 matches 7 bases. With V trimmed by 6 bases and J by 3 bases, 8 bases remained unmatched. This CDR3 contains 13 residues. CDR1 is SQVTM, CDR2 ANQGSEA, per germline. The CDR3 spells CSVRQGNVYEQYF. The DNA for the CDR3 is TGCAGCGTGAGACAGGGTAATGTCTACGAGCAGTACTTC.

This rearrangement joins TRBV6-6 to TRBJ2-1; D gene ambiguous. There are 14 residues in the CDR3. V lost 0 bases, J lost 7 bases, and 10 bases lay in between. Per germline, CDR1 MNHNY and CDR2 SVGAGI (reference sequence). CDR3 nucleotides: TGTGCCAGCAGTTACTCTTCTGAAGGAAATGAGCAGTTCTTC. This sequence encodes CASSYSSEGNEQFF.

This clonotype was picked up one time. The V call is TRBV7-9, the J call TRBJ2-7, with 7 positions matching TRBD1. CDR3 length equals 16 residues. V gave up 4 bases and J gave up 0 bases; unmatched junction bases: 9. Germline V gene lookup returns CDR1 SEHNR and CDR2 FQNEAQ (reference sequence). The DNA of the CDR3 is TGTGCCAGCAGCTATGCCGGGACAGCCTACTCCTACGAGCAGTACTTC. Translating it yields CASSYAGTAYSYEQYF.

The table lists this clonotype with a few counts. The V gene is TRBV30, the J gene TRBJ1-1; no reliable D call. Germline lookup yields CDR1 GTSNPN and CDR2 SVGIG (reference sequence). Trimming cost V 0 bases and J 3 bases, with 8 bases left between them. The CDR3 length is 13 residues. This CDR3 is CAWSVAEHTEAFF. The CDR3 coding sequence is TGTGCCTGGAGTGTAGCCGAACACACTGAAGCTTTCTTT.

This chain links TRBV9 with TRBJ2-7; 7 bases are a match to TRBD1. Germline loops: CDR1 SGDLS, CDR2 YYNGEE. The CDR3 is 15 amino acids. With 3 bases clipped from V and 0 bases from J, the junction kept 6 bases outside the gene matches. The CDR3: CASSAKQGSSYEQYF. Here the CDR3 DNA reads TGTGCCAGCAGCGCCAAACAGGGGAGCTCCTACGAGCAGTACTTC.

The chain carries TRBV29-1 and TRBJ2-7, with D tentatively TRBD1 (5 bases). Germline values: CDR1 SQVTM, CDR2 ANQGSEA. Trimming removed 7 bases from V and 4 bases from J, with 11 bases in between. The CDR3 is 11 amino acids. CDR3 DNA sequence: TGCAGCGCACAGGCCCCATACGAGCAGTACTTC. This gives the protein CSAQAPYEQYF.

This chain connects TRBV7-9 to TRBJ2-5; D remains ambiguous. This CDR3 has 13 amino acids. V lost 5 bases to trimming and J lost 5 bases, with 12 bases between them. Germline loops: CDR1 SEHNR, CDR2 FQNEAQ (reference sequence). This chain's CDR3 is CASSPRRCETQYF. The CDR3 nucleotides read TGTGCCAGCAGCCCCCGGCGCTGCGAGACCCAGTACTTC.

The rearrangement links TRBV4-3 to TRBJ2-1; D is uncertain. The germline gives CDR1 LGHNA, CDR2 YSLEER. This CDR3 region has 18 residues. V shed 1 base and J shed 1 base, with 17 bases lying between them. This CDR3 is CASSQVFMRQASYNEQFF. DNA for the CDR3: TGCGCCAGCAGCCAAGTGTTTATGAGGCAGGCTTCCTACAATGAGCAGTTCTTC.